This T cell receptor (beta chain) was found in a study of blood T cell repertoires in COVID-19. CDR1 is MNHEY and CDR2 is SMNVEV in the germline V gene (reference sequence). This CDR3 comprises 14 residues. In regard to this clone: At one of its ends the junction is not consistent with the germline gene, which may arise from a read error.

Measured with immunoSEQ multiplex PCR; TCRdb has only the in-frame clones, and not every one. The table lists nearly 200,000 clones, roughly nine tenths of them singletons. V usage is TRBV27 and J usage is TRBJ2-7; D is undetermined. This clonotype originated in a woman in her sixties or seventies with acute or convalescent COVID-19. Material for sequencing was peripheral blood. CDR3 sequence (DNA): TGTGCCAGCAGTATATCCCGTGGCGCGGACGAGCAGTACTTC. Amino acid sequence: CASSISRGADEQYF.